Presented here are 9 T cell receptor beta chains from one specimen sequenced in a study of shared clonotypes between healthy human individuals. TCRdb keeps only in-frame clones here, not all; method: immunoSEQ multiplex PCR. The repertoire holds 1.6 million or so clones, with approximately 96% as singletons. The source material was naive CD4+ T cells sorted from blood. Subset of the sample: CD45RA+ positively selected. The receptors stem from a man aged 30 to 39 in good health.

This clone was seen once. The V and J genes are TRBV10-3 and TRBJ1-1; TRBD1 aligns across 9 bases. The CDR3 extends over 17 amino acids. CDR1 is ENHRY, CDR2 SYGVKD, per germline. V lost 6 bases to trimming and J lost 7 bases; unmatched junction nucleotides: 18. The CDR3 spells CAIRSWDREGERSEAFF. DNA for the CDR3: TGTGCCATCAGGTCATGGGACAGGGAAGGGGAAAGAAGTGAAGCTTTCTTT.

This rearrangement joins TRBV9 to TRBJ2-7, with TRBD2 matching over 12 bases. The CDR3 has 16 amino acids. The V gene's germline CDR1 is SGDLS and CDR2 YYNGEE. V shed 1 base and J 2 bases; nucleotides not matched to a gene: 4. In DNA form, the CDR3 reads TGTGCCAGCAGCGTACTAGCGGGAGGGGGGACCTACGAGCAGTACTTC. This codes for CASSVLAGGGTYEQYF.

The chain recombines TRBV29-1 with TRBJ1-4; tentatively, D is TRBD1 (5 bases). Trimming removed 7 bases at V and 5 bases at J, with 8 bases between. Germline CDR1 reads SQVTM; CDR2 reads ANQGSEA. This CDR3 is 11 amino acids long. This chain's CDR3 is CSGGTNEKLFF. CDR3 coding DNA: TGCAGCGGAGGGACGAATGAAAAACTGTTTTTT.

The chain carries TRBV10-3 and TRBJ2-7; no reliable D call. The CDR3 is 19 amino acids. With 5 bases removed from V and 0 bases from J, the gap between germline ends came to 26 bases. Germline CDR1 and CDR2: ENHRY and SYGVKD. The CDR3 coding sequence is TGTGCCATCAGTCTGACCTCGGGTAGGGCTTTTTCGAGCTCCTACGAGCAGTACTTC. Its protein product is CAISLTSGRAFSSSYEQYF.

V is TRBV7-2 and J is TRBJ1-3; D gene uncertain. The V end lost 1 base, the J end lost 0 bases, and 10 bases lay between the germline ends. The CDR3 extends over 16 amino acids. CDR1 is SGHTA, CDR2 FQGNSA, per germline. CDR3 in amino acids: CASSLVPGSSGNTIYF. The CDR3 DNA sequence: TGTGCCAGCAGCTTAGTTCCGGGGAGCTCTGGAAACACCATATATTTT.

This clone is a singleton in its sample. The chain couples TRBV1 to TRBJ2-7; the table names TRBD2, a call not compared with the DNA. TRBV1 is marked as a pseudogene. This CDR3 contains 13 residues. Here the CDR3 reads CTSRSERTYEQYF. The CDR3 bases are TGCACCAGCAGGAGTGAGCGGACCTACGAGCAGTACTTC.

V and J are TRBV18 and TRBJ1-2; D is ambiguous. The CDR3 is 14 residues long. V lost 2 bases and J 4 bases, leaving 11 bases between the germline ends. Germline V gene sequence: CDR1 KGHSH, CDR2 LQKENI. The CDR3 protein is CASSPKQPSYGYTF. The CDR3 nucleotides read TGTGCCAGCTCACCAAAACAGCCCAGCTATGGCTACACCTTC.

The chain links TRBV11-2 to TRBJ2-7; TRBD2 is a possible D gene (5 bases). Germline assignment: CDR1 SGHAT and CDR2 FQNNGV. Trimming removed 3 bases from V and 7 bases from J, with 13 bases in between. The CDR3 totals 13 residues. The CDR3 DNA sequence: TGTGCCAGCAGCTTTTCGGGGTCAGGTGAGCAGTACTTC. As protein: CASSFSGSGEQYF.

The chain combines TRBV5-4 with TRBJ2-7; TRBD1 matches 7 bases. The CDR3 extends over 16 amino acids. J was trimmed by 1 base and V by 0 bases; bases with no gene match: 7. Germline V CDR1 and CDR2: SGHNT, YYREEE (reference sequence). CDR3 sequence (DNA): TGTGCCAGCAGCTTGGACCCGACAGGGAGATCCTACGAGCAGTACTTC. This gives the protein CASSLDPTGRSYEQYF.